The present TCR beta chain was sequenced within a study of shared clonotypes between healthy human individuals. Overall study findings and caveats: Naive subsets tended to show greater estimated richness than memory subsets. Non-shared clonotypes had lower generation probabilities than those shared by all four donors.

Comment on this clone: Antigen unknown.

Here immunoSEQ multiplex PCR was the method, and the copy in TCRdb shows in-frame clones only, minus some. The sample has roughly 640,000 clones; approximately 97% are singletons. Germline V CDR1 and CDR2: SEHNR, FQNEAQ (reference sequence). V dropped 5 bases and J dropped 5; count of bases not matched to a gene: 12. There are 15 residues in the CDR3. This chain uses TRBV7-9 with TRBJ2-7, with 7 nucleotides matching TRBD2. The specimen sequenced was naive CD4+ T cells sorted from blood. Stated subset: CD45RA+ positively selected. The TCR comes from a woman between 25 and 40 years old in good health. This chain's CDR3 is CASSPPSGTNHEQYF. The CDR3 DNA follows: TGTGCCAGCAGCCCCCCGTCCGGGACTAACCACGAGCAGTACTTC.